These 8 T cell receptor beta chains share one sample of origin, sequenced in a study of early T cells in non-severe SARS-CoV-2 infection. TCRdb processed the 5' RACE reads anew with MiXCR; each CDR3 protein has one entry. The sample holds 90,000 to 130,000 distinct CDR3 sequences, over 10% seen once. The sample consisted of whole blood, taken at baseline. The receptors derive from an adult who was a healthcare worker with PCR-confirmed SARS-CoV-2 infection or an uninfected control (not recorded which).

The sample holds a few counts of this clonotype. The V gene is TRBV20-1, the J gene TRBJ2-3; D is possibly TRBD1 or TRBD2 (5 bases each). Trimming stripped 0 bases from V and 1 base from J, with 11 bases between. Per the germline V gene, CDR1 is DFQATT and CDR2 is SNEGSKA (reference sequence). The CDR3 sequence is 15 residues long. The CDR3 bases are TGCAGTGCTAGAGATAAGGGACGTCGCACAGATACGCAGTATTTT. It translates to CSARDKGRRTDTQYF.

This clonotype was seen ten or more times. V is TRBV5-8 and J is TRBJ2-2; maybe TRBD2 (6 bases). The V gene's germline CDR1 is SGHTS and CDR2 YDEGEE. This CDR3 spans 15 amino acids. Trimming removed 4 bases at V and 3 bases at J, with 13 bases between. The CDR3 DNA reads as TGTGCCAGCAGCCGGGACGGGGGATACACCGGGGAGCTGTTTTTT. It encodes CASSRDGGYTGELFF.

CDR3 loop: CASSFQGQNYEQYF. CDR3 bases: TGTGCCAGCAGTTTCCAGGGACAGAACTACGAGCAGTACTTC. The gene calls are TRBV28 and TRBJ2-7; TRBD1 matches 7 bases. The length of the CDR3 is 14 residues. The J segment lost 3 bases and the V segment lost 3 bases, leaving 5 bases of the junction unmatched. CDR1 and CDR2 (germline): MDHEN, SYDVKM. The full variable domain, with the rest looked up from reference TRBV28 and TRBJ2-7, is DVKVTQSSRYLVKRTGEKVFLECVQDMDHENMFWYRQDPGLGLRLIYFSYDVKMKEKGDIPEGYSVSREKKERFSLILESASTNQTSMYLCASSFQGQNYEQYFGPGTRLTVT.

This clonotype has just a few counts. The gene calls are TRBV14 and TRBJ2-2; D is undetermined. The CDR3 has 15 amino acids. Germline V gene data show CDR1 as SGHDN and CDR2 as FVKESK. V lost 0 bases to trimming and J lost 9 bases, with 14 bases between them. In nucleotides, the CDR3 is TGTGCCAGCAGCCAAGATCTCCAGTCATCTAGGGAGCTGTTTTTT. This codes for CASSQDLQSSRELFF.

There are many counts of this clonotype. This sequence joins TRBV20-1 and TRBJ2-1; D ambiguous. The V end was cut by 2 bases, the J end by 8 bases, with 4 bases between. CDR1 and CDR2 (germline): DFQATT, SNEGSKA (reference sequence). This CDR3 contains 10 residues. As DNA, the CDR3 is TGCAGTGCTAGAATCTATGAGCAGTTCTTC. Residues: CSARIYEQFF.

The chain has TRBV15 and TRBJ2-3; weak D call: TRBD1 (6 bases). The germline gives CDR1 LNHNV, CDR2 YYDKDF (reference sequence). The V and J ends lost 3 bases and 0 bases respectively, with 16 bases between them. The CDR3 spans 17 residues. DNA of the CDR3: TGTGCCACCAGCAGCCGGGACAAGAGCTCTAGCACAGATACGCAGTATTTT. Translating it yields CATSSRDKSSSTDTQYF. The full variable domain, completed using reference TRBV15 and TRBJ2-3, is DAMVIQNPRYQVTQFGKPVTLSCSQTLNHNVMYWYQQKSSQAPKLLFHYYDKDFNNEADTPDNFQSRRPNTSFCFLDIRSPGLGDTAMYLCATSSRDKSSSTDTQYFGPGTRLTVL.

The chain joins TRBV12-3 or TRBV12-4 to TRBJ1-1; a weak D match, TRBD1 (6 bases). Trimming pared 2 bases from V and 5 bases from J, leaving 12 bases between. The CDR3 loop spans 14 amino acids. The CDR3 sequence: CASSLKGGPTEAFF. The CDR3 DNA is TGTGCCAGCAGTTTAAAGGGGGGACCAACTGAAGCTTTCTTT.

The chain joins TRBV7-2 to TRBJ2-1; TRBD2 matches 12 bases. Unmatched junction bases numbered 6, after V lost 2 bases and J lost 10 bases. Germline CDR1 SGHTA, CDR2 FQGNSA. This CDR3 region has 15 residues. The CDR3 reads CASSLLTSGGDEQFF. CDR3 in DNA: TGTGCCAGCAGCTTATTGACTAGCGGGGGAGACGAGCAGTTCTTC.